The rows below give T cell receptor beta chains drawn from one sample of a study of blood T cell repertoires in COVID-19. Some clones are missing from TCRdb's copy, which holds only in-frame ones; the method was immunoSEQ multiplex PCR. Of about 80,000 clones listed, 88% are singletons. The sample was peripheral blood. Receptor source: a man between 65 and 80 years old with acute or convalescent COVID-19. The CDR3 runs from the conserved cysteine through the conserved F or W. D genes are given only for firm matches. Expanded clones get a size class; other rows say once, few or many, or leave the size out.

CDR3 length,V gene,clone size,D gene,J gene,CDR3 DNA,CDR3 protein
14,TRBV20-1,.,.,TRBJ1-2,TGCAGTGCTAGTATGGGGACAACTAACTATGGCTACACCTTC,CSASMGTTNYGYTF
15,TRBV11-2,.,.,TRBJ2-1,TGTGCCAGCAGCACCTACAGGAATACCTACAATGAGCAGTTCTTC,CASSTYRNTYNEQFF
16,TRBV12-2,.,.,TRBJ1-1,TGTGCAAGTCGCTTAAGAAGAAAGCTGATGAACACTGAAGCTTTCTTT,CASRLRRKLMNTEAFF
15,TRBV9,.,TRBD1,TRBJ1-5,TGTGCCAGCAGCTCCGGGACAGGGAACAATCAGCCCCAGCATTTT,CASSSGTGNNQPQHF
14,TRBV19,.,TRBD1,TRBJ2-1,TGTGCCAGTAGACTTGACAGGGTAGATGGTGAGCAGTTCTTC,CASRLDRVDGEQFF
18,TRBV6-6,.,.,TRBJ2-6,TGTGCCAGCAGTCTAGGGACTGCAAGCCTGTCTGGGGCCAACGTCCTGACTTTC,CASSLGTASLSGANVLTF
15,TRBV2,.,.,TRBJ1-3,TGTGCCAGCAGAGCCGACAGGCTACCTGGAAACACCATATATTTT,CASRADRLPGNTIYF
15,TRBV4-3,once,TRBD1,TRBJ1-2,TGCGCCAGCAGTCAACCGGGACAGGGGGCAGGAGGCTACACCTTC,CASSQPGQGAGGYTF
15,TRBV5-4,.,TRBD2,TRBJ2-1,TGTGCCAGCAGCTTCGGTAGCGGGGAGGTCAATGAGCAGTTCTTC,CASSFGSGEVNEQFF
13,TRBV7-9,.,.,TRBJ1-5,TGTGCCAGCAGCTTACAGGGGAATCAGCCCCAGCATTTT,CASSLQGNQPQHF
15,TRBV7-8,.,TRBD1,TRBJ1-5,TGTGCCAGCAGTTGGACAGGTCCCCAAGATCAGCCCCAGCATTTT,CASSWTGPQDQPQHF
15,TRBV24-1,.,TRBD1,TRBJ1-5,TGTGCCACCAGTGATCCCGGGACAGCTAATCAGCCCCAGCATTTT,CATSDPGTANQPQHF
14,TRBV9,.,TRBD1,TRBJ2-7,TGTGCCAGCAGCGCAAGGGACAGATCCTACGAGCAGTACTTC,CASSARDRSYEQYF
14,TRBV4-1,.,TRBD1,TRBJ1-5,TGCGCCAGCAGCCAAGGGCGGGACAGCCAGCCCCAGCATTTT,CASSQGRDSQPQHF
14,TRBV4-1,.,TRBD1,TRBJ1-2,TGCGCCAGCAGCCAGGGACAGGAGGGGTATGGCTACACCTTC,CASSQGQEGYGYTF
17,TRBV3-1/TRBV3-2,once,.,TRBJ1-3,TGTGCCAGCAGCCAAGATCTGAGCTTCAGGGGAGGAAACACCATATATTTT,CASSQDLSFRGGNTIYF
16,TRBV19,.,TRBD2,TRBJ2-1,TGTGCCAGTAGGCGGGGGTTAGCCGGAGGTTTCAATGAGCAGTTCTTC,CASRRGLAGGFNEQFF
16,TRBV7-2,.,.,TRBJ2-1,TGTGCCAGCAGCTCTGGGTGGCGGGTACCCTACAATGAGCAGTTCTTC,CASSSGWRVPYNEQFF
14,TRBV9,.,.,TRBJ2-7,TGTGCCAGCAGCGCCGGGGGTAATTCTTACGAGCAGTACTTC,CASSAGGNSYEQYF
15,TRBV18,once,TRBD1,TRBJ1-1,TGTGCCAGCTCACTAGGGGGCGCATTGAACACTGAAGCTTTCTTT,CASSLGGALNTEAFF
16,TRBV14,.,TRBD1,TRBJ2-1,TGTGCCAGCAGCCGTAGGGGACAGTTCTCCTACAATGAGCAGTTCTTC,CASSRRGQFSYNEQFF
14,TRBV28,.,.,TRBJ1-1,TGTGCCAGCACCCCTCCGGCGCGAGGCACTGAAGCTTTCTTT,CASTPPARGTEAFF
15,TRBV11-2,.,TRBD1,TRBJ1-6,TGTGCCAGCAGCTTAAGGGACAGCGTTAATTCACCCCTCCACTTT,CASSLRDSVNSPLHF
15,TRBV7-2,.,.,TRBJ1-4,TGTGCCAGCAGCTTAGACAGGGCAACTAATGAAAAACTGTTTTTT,CASSLDRATNEKLFF